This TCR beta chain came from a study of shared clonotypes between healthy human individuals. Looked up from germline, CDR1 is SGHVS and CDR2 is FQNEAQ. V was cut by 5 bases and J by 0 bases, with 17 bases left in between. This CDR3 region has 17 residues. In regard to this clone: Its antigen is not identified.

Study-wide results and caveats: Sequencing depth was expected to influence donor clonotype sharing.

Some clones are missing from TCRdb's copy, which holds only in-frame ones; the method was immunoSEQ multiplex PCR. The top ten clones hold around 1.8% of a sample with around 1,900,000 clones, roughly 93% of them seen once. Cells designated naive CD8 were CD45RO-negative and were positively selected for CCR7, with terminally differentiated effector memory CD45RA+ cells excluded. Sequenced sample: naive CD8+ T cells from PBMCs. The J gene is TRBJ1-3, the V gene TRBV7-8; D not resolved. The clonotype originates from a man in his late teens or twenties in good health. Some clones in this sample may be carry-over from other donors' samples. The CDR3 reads CASSTQTGPSSGNTIYF. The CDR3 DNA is TGTGCCAGCAGCACTCAGACCGGGCCGAGCTCTGGAAACACCATATATTTT.